This T cell receptor (beta chain) was recorded in a study of a mutant IDH1 vaccine in newly diagnosed glioma. Study overall: Patients began vaccination 4-6 weeks after radiotherapy alone, or with temozolomide cycles. The treated population exhibited a male proportion of about 60%, a female proportion of 37.5%, and a mean age of roughly 39 years. Patients previously underwent radiotherapy, temozolomide, or both, and most underwent both. Study-wide results and caveats: Of all patients, under 95% showed vaccine-induced immune responses.

The assay was immunoSEQ multiplex PCR, and TCRdb's table has in-frame clones only and misses some. The sample has about 51,000 clones, approximately 78% seen once; the top ten hold roughly 1.8%. This clone occurred a few times. What it recognizes is unknown. Time point denoted: week 5, during vaccination. Vaccination used 300 ug of mutant IDH1 20-mer peptide per dose, with topical imiquimod. The sequence was collected from a middle-aged woman with glioma. The sample here was PBMCs, taken from a glioma patient whose treatment included an IDH1 peptide vaccine.

The CDR3 spells CASSYSQNTEAFF. For the CDR3, the DNA is TGTGCCAGCAGTTACTCACAGAACACTGAAGCTTTCTTT. The chain uses TRBV6-5 and TRBJ1-1; D is unresolved. Per germline, CDR1 MNHEY and CDR2 SVGAGI. Trimming stripped 0 bases from V and 1 base from J, with 3 bases between. The CDR3 consists of 13 residues.